This T cell receptor beta chain emerged from a study of cytomegalovirus exposure and HLA in healthy donors. The PCR used 60 Vbeta and 13 Jbeta primers. Data came from immunoSEQ multiplex PCR; TCRdb stores just in-frame clones and leaves some out. The sample records about 67,000 clones, 80% to 90% being singletons. This clone has only one observation. Its target is unknown. Findings and limits, study-wide: From TCR beta sequences, most subjects' HLA-A and HLA-B alleles were reportedly predicted accurately. Analyzed later, most CMV-associated TCR beta chains appeared HLA-restricted. Confirmation in vitro established that three CMV-associated chains were specific for CMV antigens. The study carried out a later analysis of TCR beta sequences. It associated 15,000 to 20,000 of them with specific HLA alleles at a false discovery rate of 0.05.

The CDR3 sequence is 14 residues long. The receptor was derived from a woman in her 30s in good health and CMV-seropositive. This chain joins TRBV7-5 and TRBJ2-2; TRBD2 was called by the table and not checked on the DNA. TRBV7-5 is recorded as a pseudogene. The sequenced material came from PBMCs. CDR3 nucleotide sequence: TGTGTCAGAAGCCCGGAGGTCGTCACCGGGGAGCTGTTTTTT. It specifies CVRSPEVVTGELFF.